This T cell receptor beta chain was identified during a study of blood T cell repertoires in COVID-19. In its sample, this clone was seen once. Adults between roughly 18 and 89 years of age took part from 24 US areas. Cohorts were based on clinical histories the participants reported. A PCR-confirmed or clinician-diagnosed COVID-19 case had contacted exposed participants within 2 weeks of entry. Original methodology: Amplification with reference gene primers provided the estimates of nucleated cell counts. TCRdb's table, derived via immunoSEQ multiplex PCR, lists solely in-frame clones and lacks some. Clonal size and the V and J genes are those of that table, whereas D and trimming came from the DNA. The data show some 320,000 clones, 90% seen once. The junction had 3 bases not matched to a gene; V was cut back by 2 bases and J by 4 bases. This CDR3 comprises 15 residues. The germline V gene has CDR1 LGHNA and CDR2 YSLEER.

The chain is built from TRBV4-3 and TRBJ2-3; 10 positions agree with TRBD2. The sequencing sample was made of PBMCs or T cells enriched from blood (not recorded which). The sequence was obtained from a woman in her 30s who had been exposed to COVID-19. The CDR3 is CASSQLAGAADTQYF. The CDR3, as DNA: TGCGCCAGCAGCCAACTAGCGGGGGCCGCAGATACGCAGTATTTT.